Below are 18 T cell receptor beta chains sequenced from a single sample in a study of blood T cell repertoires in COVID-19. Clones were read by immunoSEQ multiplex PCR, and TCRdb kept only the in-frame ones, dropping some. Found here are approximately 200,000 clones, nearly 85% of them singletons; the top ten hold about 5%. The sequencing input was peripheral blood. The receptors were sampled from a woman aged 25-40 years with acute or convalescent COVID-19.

CDR3 DNA: TGCGCCAGCAGCTTGGGGGACAGGGCCACTTATGGCTACACCTTC. Amino acids: CASSLGDRATYGYTF. The rearrangement uses TRBV5-1 and TRBJ1-2; 9 bases agree with TRBD1. Germline values: CDR1 SGHRS, CDR2 YFSETQ. With V trimmed by 0 bases and J by 5 bases, 5 bases remained unmatched. This CDR3 has 15 amino acids.

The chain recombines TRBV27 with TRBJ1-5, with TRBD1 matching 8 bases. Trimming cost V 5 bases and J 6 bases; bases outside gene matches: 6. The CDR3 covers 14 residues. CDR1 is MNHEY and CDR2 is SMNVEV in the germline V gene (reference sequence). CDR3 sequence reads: CASSHGQGGQPQHF. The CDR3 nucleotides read TGTGCCAGCAGTCATGGACAGGGTGGTCAGCCCCAGCATTTT.

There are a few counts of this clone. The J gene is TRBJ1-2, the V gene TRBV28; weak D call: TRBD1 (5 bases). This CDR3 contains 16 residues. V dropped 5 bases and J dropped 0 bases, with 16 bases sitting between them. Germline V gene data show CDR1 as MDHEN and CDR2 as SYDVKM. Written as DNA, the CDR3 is TGTGCCAGCAGTCCCCCTGGGGCACTTTCTAACTATGGCTACACCTTC. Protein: CASSPPGALSNYGYTF.

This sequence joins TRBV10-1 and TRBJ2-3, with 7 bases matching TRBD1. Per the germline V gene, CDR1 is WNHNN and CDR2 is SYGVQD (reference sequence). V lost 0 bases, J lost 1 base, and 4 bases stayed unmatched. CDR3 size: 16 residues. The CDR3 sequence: CASSESFQGGTDTQYF. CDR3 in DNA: TGCGCCAGCAGTGAGTCGTTCCAGGGGGGCACAGATACGCAGTATTTT.

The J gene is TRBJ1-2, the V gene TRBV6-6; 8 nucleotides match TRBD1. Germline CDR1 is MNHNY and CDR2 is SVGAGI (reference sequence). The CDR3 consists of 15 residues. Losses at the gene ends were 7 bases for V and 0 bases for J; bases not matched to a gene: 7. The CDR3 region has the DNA TGTGCCAGCATCCCCGGGACAGGAACTAACTATGGCTACACCTTC. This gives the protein CASIPGTGTNYGYTF.

CDR3 nucleotide sequence: TGTGCCAGCAAACCCGGGACAGGGCAGACAGATACGCAGTATTTT. Its protein product is CASKPGTGQTDTQYF. The chain has TRBV6-6 and TRBJ2-3; 9 bases line up with TRBD1. CDR1 and CDR2 from the germline V gene are MNHNY and SVGAGI (reference sequence). The CDR3 sequence is 15 residues long. Trimming removed 7 bases from V and 3 bases from J; junction bases left unmatched: 8.

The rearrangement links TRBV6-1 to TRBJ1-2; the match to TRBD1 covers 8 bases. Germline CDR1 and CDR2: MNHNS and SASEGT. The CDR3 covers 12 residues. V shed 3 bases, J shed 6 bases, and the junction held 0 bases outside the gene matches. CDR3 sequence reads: CASSETGDGYTF. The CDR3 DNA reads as TGTGCCAGCAGTGAGACAGGGGATGGCTACACCTTC.

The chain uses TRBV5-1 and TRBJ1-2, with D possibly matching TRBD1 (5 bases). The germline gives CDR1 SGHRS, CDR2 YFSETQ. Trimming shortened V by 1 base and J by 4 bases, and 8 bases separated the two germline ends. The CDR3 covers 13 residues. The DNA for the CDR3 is TGCGCCAGCAGCTTGCAGGGTAGCTATGGCTACACCTTC. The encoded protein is CASSLQGSYGYTF.

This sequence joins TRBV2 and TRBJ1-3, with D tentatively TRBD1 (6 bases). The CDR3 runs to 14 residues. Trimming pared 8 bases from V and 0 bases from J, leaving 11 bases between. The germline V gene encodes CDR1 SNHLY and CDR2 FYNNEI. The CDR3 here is CASQGSTSGNTIYF. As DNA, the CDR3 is TGTGCCAGCCAGGGGTCTACCTCTGGAAACACCATATATTTT. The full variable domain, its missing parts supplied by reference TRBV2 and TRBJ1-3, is EPEVTQTPSHQVTQMGQEVILRCVPISNHLYFYWYRQILGQKVEFLVSFYNNEISEKSEIFDDQFSVERPDGSNFTLKIRSTKLEDSAMYFCASQGSTSGNTIYFGEGSWLTVV.

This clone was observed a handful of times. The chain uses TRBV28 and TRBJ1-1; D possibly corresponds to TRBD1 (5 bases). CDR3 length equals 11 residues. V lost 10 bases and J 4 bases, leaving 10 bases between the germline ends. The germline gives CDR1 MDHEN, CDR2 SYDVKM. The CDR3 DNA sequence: TGTGCCATCGCCGGGGGCACTGAAGCTTTCTTT. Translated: CAIAGGTEAFF.

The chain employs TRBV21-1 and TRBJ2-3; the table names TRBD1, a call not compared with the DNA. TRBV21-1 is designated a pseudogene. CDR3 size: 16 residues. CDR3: CASSKSQGAEGDTQYF. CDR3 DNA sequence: TGTGCCAGCAGCAAAAGTCAGGGGGCTGAGGGAGATACGCAGTATTTT.

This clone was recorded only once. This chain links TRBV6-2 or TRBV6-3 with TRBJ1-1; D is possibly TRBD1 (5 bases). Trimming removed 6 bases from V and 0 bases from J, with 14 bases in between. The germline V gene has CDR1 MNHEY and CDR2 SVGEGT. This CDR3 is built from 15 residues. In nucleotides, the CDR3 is TGTGCCAGCAGACCTCGACAGAGCATGAACACTGAAGCTTTCTTT. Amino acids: CASRPRQSMNTEAFF.

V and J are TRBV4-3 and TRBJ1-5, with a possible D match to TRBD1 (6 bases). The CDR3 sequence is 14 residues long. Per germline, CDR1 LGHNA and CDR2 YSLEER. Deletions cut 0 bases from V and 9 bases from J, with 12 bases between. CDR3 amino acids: CASSQERGGSPQHF. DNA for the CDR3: TGCGCCAGCAGCCAAGAAAGGGGGGGCTCGCCCCAGCATTTT.

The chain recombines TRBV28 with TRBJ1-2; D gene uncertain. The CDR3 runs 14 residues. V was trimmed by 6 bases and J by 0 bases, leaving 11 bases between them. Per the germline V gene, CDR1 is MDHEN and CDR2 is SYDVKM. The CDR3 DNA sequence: TGTGCCAGCAGCCCCGCAGTTTCTAACTATGGCTACACCTTC. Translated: CASSPAVSNYGYTF.

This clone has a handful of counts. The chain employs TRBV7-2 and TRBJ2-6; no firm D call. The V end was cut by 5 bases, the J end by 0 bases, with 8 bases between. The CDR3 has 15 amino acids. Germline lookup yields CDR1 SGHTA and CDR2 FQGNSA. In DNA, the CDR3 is TGTGCCAGCAGCCCGACATACTCTGGGGCCAACGTCCTGACTTTC. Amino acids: CASSPTYSGANVLTF.

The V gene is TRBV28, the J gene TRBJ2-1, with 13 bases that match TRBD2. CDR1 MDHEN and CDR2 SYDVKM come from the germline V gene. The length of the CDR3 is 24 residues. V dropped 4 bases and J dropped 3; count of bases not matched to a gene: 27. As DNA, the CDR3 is TGTGCCAGCAGTTCAACAAGACCTTCCCCGGGACTAGCGGGGCTCCGAGAATTCTACAATGAGCAGTTCTTC. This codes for CASSSTRPSPGLAGLREFYNEQFF.

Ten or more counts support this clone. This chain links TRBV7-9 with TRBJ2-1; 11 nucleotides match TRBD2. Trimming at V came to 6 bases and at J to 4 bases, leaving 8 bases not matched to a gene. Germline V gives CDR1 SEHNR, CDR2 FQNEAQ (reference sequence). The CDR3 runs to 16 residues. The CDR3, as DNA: TGTGCCAGCAGATATTCCCGGACTAGCGGGTACAATGAGCAGTTCTTC. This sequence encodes CASRYSRTSGYNEQFF.

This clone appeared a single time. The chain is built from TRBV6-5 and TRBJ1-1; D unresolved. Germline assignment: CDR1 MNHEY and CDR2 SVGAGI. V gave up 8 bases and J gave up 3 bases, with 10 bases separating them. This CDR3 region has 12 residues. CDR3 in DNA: TGTGCCAGCGGGCGGGCCTACACTGAAGCTTTCTTT. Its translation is CASGRAYTEAFF.